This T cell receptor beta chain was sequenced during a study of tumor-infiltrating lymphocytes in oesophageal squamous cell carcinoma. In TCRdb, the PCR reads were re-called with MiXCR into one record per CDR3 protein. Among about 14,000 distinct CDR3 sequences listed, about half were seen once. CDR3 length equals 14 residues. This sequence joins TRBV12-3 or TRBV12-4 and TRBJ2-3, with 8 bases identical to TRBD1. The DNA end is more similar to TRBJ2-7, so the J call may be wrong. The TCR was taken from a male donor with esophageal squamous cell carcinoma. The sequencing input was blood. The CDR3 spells CASSSGQEGPEQYF. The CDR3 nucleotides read TGTGCCAGCAGTTCGGGACAGGAAGGCCCCGAGCAGTACTTC.